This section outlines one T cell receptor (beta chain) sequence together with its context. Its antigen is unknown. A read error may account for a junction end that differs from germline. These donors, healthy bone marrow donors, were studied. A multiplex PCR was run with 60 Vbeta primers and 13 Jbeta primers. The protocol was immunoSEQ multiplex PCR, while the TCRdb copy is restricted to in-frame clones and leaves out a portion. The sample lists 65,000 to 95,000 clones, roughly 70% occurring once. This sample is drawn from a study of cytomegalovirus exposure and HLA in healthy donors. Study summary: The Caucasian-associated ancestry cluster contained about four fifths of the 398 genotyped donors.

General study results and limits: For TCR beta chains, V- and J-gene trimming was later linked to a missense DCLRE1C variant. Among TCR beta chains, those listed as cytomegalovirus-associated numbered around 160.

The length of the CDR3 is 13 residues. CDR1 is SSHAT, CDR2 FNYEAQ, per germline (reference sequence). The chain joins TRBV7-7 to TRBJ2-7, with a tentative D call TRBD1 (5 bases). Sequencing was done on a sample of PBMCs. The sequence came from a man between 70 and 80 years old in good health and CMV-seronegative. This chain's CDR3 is CASSATEGDEQYF. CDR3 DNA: TGTGCTAGCAGCGCGACCGAAGGGGACGAGCAGTACTTC.